This TCR beta chain was profiled in a study of neoadjuvant nivolumab and ipilimumab in lung cancer. About the study: The combination arm added day-1 ipilimumab 1 mg/kg to nivolumab 3 mg/kg on days 1, 15, 29. Study-wide findings and caveats: Higher pretherapy blood TCR richness went with higher resected-tumor richness. Only two of four nivolumab-treated tumors gained richness and clonality by surgery.

Profiling relied on immunoSEQ multiplex PCR, and the TCRdb table lists in-frame clones only, not all of them. The sample holds tens of thousands of clones, about nine tenths seen once. On this clone: Its antigen remains unidentified.

This receptor was obtained from an adult with non-small cell lung cancer. The sequencing used peripheral blood, collected after neoadjuvant nivolumab, alone or with ipilimumab, at or shortly before surgery.

This CDR3 reads CASSSRRPNTGELFF. The DNA for the CDR3 is TGTGCCAGCAGCTCTAGGCGGCCTAACACCGGGGAGCTGTTTTTT. V is TRBV5-4 and J is TRBJ2-2; D gene unclear. Per the germline V gene, CDR1 is SGHNT and CDR2 is YYREEE (reference sequence). The CDR3 length is 15 residues. Deletions cut 3 bases from V and 2 bases from J, with 11 bases between.